Listed below are T cell receptor beta chains from one sample, sequenced in a study of blood T cell repertoires in COVID-19. Clones were sequenced by immunoSEQ multiplex PCR, and TCRdb holds only the in-frame ones, with some missing. The sample carries approximately 240,000 clones, roughly 84% recorded once. The sequencing sample was made of peripheral blood. These receptors were obtained from a woman of 80 years or more with active or convalescent COVID-19. CDR3s leave out the opening cysteine and the closing phenylalanine or tryptophan. Fields, in order: V gene, J gene, CDR3 protein.

>TRBV19|TRBJ2-6
ASSKAGISGANVLT
>TRBV18|TRBJ2-5
ASSPPTTETQY
>TRBV7-8|TRBJ1-1
ASSFLQGSEAF
>TRBV24-1|TRBJ2-1
ATSDPKTGEYEQF
>TRBV28|TRBJ1-1
ASSSLWSEAF
>TRBV28|TRBJ1-5
ASSLGQGYGQPQH
>TRBV28|TRBJ1-2
ASSFSGPIHYGYT
>TRBV6-5|TRBJ2-3
ASSYSGPPDTQY
>TRBV19|TRBJ1-5
ASQTGVDNQPQH
>TRBV2|TRBJ2-1
ASSLGLAGINEQF
>TRBV7-9|TRBJ1-6
ASSPPGRSPLH
>TRBV29-1|TRBJ1-2
SATQGTYGYT
>TRBV4-2|TRBJ2-3
ASSRGLAGDSGADTQY
>TRBV18|TRBJ1-5
ASSPTGFDQPQH
>TRBV6-2/TRBV6-3|TRBJ1-2
ASSYQGSYYGYT
>TRBV19|TRBJ1-1
ATQGLRATEAF
>TRBV5-8|TRBJ1-4
ASTFRQGAQDNEKLF
>TRBV6-6|TRBJ1-5
ASSTGGEGNQPQH
>TRBV6-5|TRBJ2-7
ASSYSEAYSYEQY
>TRBV28|TRBJ2-7
ASSSSGTYEQY
>TRBV28|TRBJ2-3
ASSLSTQGTDTQY
>TRBV5-1|TRBJ1-2
ASSLTVNT
>TRBV19|TRBJ2-5
ASSIAGGETQY
>TRBV7-9|TRBJ1-1
ASSLGLGRGLGTEAF
>TRBV5-1|TRBJ2-5
ASSLAGDSQETQY
>TRBV27|TRBJ2-7
ASSPLGGSTYEQY
>TRBV6-5|TRBJ2-1
ASSKTSNEQF
>TRBV7-9|TRBJ2-4
ASSLTVSGSNIQY
>TRBV19|TRBJ2-7
ASSRTSGGTYEQY
>TRBV18|TRBJ1-1
ASSPLEVISTEAF
>TRBV30|TRBJ2-5
AWSPGTDQETQY
>TRBV7-3|TRBJ2-2
ASSLSGNTGELF
>TRBV9|TRBJ2-1
ASSPPHLRLLNEQF
>TRBV7-2|TRBJ1-1
ASSSYGVNTEAF
>TRBV14|TRBJ1-1
ASSAQGAFTEAF
>TRBV15|TRBJ2-7
ATSGRDRKVYEQY
>TRBV7-8|TRBJ2-1
ASSRDFYNEQF
>TRBV19|TRBJ1-2
ASRALPQGGYGYT
>TRBV3-1/TRBV3-2|TRBJ2-7
ASSKSGGRPYEQY
>TRBV15|TRBJ2-7
ATSRGREKQY
>TRBV5-1|TRBJ1-1
ASSYQGVVGTEAF
>TRBV5-1|TRBJ1-1
ASSSEPTGNTEAF
>TRBV13|TRBJ2-7
ASSREGTKLTEQY
>TRBV6-4|TRBJ2-5
ASILRNQETQY
>TRBV7-9|TRBJ1-4
ASSFTAGTGWEKLF
>TRBV28|TRBJ2-7
ASSKPGQGSYEQY
>TRBV11-2|TRBJ2-2
ASSANQGGGELF
>TRBV7-3|TRBJ2-3
ASSKSGGADTQY
>TRBV11-2|TRBJ2-7
ASSSGLLYEQY
>TRBV27|TRBJ2-7
ASSLPTYFAGGSYEQY
>TRBV5-1|TRBJ1-2
ASSLEAGRGGYT
>TRBV5-1|TRBJ1-1
ASSSDGGDTEAF
>TRBV7-2|TRBJ2-2
ASSPLPSDTGELF
>TRBV7-9|TRBJ2-5
ASSFSSETQY
>TRBV19|TRBJ1-2
ASSNRDLANYGYT
>TRBV30|TRBJ2-7
AWRGNAWYEQY